The entry below describes one T cell receptor (beta chain). This clonotype was seen repeatedly, ten times or more. It lacks a known antigen. No clone much larger than this one lies a single base away; base qualities are absent. The study was a case-control design nested within a healthcare worker cohort in London, UK, with weekly nasopharyngeal swab PCR tests and blood sampling. Healthcare workers were recruited during the week of the UK lockdown, between 23 and 31 March 2020, and followed weekly for up to about 15 weeks. The sample is drawn from a study of early T cells in non-severe SARS-CoV-2 infection (dated by TCRdb to 2020 to 2022). Looking at the study overall: Because TCR sequencing relied on bulk RNA taken from unsorted whole blood, pairing of alpha and beta chains was not possible.

The full study reports these points: VDJdb matching was skewed toward anti-spike CD8 responses, so virus-specific expansions were likely underestimated and private and CD4 specificities were missed.

The germline V gene specifies MGHRA as CDR1 and YSYEKL as CDR2. The junction shows trimming of 3 bases on V and 2 bases on J, plus 8 bases between the germline ends. The CDR3 has 13 amino acids, counting the end cysteine and phenylalanine. Of the read, only the CDR3 DNA is kept; its 39 bases are in frame from base 1. Receptors were amplified or captured by 5' RACE. Sequencer: NextSeq 500. Unique molecular identifiers were attached to individual cDNA molecules in the TCR library protocol so that sequencing error and PCR bias could be corrected. Sequencing covered both TCR alpha and beta chains, and within each sample the abundances of alpha and beta sequences were tightly co-correlated. The study's processing was this. Decombinator V4 was used to perform V gene, J gene and CDR3 annotation of TCR sequences. TCRs were defined as expanded if a significant change between any two time points was detected under a Poisson model with p below 0.0001. TCR abundances were normalised to the total number of TCRs sequenced per sample and expressed as counts per million. TRAV1-2 paired with TRAJ12, TRAJ20 or TRAJ33 defined MAIT TCRs, while TRAV10 paired with TRAJ18 defined iNKT TCRs. A search of VDJdb, accessed on 1 November 2021, was run for TCRs annotated to CMV, EBV and SARS-CoV-2, with TCRs annotated for multiple antigens excluded. TCRdb ran its own pipeline on the public reads, namely fastp trimming at Q25 and MiXCR clone calling, and kept in-frame beta chains. Entries that share a CDR3 protein sequence are merged under the most common genes and DNA. The V and J calls follow TCRdb's processing rather than the paper's. The sample yields tens of thousands of distinct CDR3 sequences; more than 9% were counted once. Clones ranked in the top ten supply 4.5% of the sample.

The chain is made from TRBV4-1 and TRBJ2-7; no D segment can be confidently identified. The sequence came from an adult who was a healthcare worker with PCR-confirmed SARS-CoV-2 infection or an uninfected control (not recorded which). Sequenced material: whole blood. The DNA is TGCGCCAGCAGCCATAATACACCCTACGAGCAGTACTTC. Its translation is CASSHNTPYEQYF.